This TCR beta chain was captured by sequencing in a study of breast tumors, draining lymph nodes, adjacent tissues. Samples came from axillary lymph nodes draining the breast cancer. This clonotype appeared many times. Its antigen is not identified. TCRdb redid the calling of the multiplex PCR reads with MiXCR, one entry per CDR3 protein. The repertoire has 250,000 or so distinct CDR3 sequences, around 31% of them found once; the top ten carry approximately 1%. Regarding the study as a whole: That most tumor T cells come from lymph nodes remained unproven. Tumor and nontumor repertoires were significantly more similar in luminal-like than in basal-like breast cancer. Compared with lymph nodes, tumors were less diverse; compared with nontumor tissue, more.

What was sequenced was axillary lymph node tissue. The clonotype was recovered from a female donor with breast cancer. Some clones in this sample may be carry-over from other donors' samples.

DNA for the CDR3: TGTGCCAGCAGTTTAGTGGCTAGCGGGAGTGATGAGCAGTTCTTC. Translation gives CASSLVASGSDEQFF. The chain is built from TRBV12-3 or TRBV12-4 and TRBJ2-1; 10 positions match TRBD2. J gave up 8 bases and V 1 base, and 5 bases lay outside the gene matches. The CDR3 has 15 residues.